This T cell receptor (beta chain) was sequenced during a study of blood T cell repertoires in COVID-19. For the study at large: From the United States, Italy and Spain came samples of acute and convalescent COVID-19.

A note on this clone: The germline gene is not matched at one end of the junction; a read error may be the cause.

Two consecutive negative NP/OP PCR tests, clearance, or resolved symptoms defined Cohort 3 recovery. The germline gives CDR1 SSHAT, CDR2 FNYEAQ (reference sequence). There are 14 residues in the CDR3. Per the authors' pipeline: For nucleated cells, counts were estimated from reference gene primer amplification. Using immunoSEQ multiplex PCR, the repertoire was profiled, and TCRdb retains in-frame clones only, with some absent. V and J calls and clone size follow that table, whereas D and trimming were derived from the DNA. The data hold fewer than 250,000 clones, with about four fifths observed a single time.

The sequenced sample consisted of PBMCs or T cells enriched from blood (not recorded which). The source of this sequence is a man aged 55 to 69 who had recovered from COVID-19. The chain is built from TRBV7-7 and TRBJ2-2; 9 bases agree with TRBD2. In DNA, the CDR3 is TGTGCTAGCAGCTTTAGCGGGGGAACCGGGGAGCTGTTTTTT. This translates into CASSFSGGTGELFF.